The rows below give T cell receptor beta chains drawn from one sample of a study of T cells after yellow fever vaccination. Using its own MiXCR run on the 5' RACE reads, TCRdb lists one record per CDR3 protein. The sample contains a few hundred thousand distinct CDR3 sequences, roughly 17% of which appear only once. Sequenced material: PBMCs, taken about 5 days after the first yellow fever vaccination. All receptors come from a man younger than 35 who received the YFV17D yellow fever vaccine. Both conserved end residues are part of each CDR3. D genes are given only for firm matches. Where a row states a size, it is once, few, many or the class of an expanded clone; other rows omit it.

. | TRBJ2-7 | TRBV27 | . | CASSTSGGKYEQYF
TRBD1 | TRBJ1-1 | TRBV6-1 | . | CASRTNGQVFEAFF
TRBD1 | TRBJ1-6 | TRBV30 | few | CAWSVGTGNSPLHF
. | TRBJ2-2 | TRBV5-1 | few | CASSFGGGRNTGELFF
. | TRBJ1-1 | TRBV7-3 | . | CASSPLGGDGNTEAFF
. | TRBJ2-3 | TRBV27 | . | CASRILRRPDTQYF
TRBD1 | TRBJ1-2 | TRBV5-4 | . | CASSLTTGGGYTF
TRBD2 | TRBJ2-4 | TRBV12-3/TRBV12-4 | . | CASSLRGERRANIQYF
TRBD1 | TRBJ2-7 | TRBV12-3/TRBV12-4 | many | CASSPQGQGSEQYF
. | TRBJ2-7 | TRBV5-1 | . | CASRNTGFQLYF
TRBD1 | TRBJ1-6 | TRBV7-2 | few | CASSLGGQGSPLHF
. | TRBJ1-3 | TRBV4-2 | many | CASSQQGPYGNTIYF
. | TRBJ2-3 | TRBV6-5 | . | CASRTGSDTQYF
. | TRBJ2-1 | TRBV20-1 | few | CSARDTRITVNEQFF
TRBD2 | TRBJ2-3 | TRBV6-1 | . | CASRTDTGRGDTQYF
TRBD2 | TRBJ2-5 | TRBV10-3 | few | CAISGVSGGYQETQYF
. | TRBJ2-5 | TRBV20-1 | few | CSARFLRPQGFRETQYF
. | TRBJ1-2 | TRBV7-6 | . | CASSLGGSIYGYTF
TRBD1 | TRBJ2-2 | TRBV12-3/TRBV12-4 | . | CASSLYRGTGELFF
. | TRBJ2-1 | TRBV12-3/TRBV12-4 | . | CAFRGGGRGLSYNEQFF
TRBD2 | TRBJ2-3 | TRBV12-3/TRBV12-4 | many | CASSLRLAGSSDTQYF
TRBD2 | TRBJ2-3 | TRBV30 | . | CARTSGGADTQYF
TRBD2 | TRBJ2-2 | TRBV5-1 | few | CASSLRTSGDTGELFF
. | TRBJ2-5 | TRBV18 | . | CASSPLRDGIQETQYF
. | TRBJ2-2 | TRBV10-3 | . | CAIRAFAGELFF
. | TRBJ1-1 | TRBV21-1 | few | CASSNWGRGWPTGGEGTEAFF
. | TRBJ1-4 | TRBV30 | . | CAWNRATNEKLFF
. | TRBJ2-3 | TRBV4-3 | . | CASSQERGFTDTQYF
TRBD1 | TRBJ2-3 | TRBV5-1 | many | CASSYGQGTPASTDTQYF
. | TRBJ2-2 | TRBV4-3 | few | CASSQLAPTSSPGGAGELFF
. | TRBJ2-3 | TRBV18 | . | CASSPRTGARTDTQYF
TRBD2 | TRBJ2-7 | TRBV7-9 | once | CVMGGLVSYEQYF
. | TRBJ1-1 | TRBV12-3/TRBV12-4 | few | CASSFLGSYTEAFF
. | TRBJ1-5 | TRBV12-3/TRBV12-4 | few | CASSQAWNQPQHF
. | TRBJ1-5 | TRBV28 | many | CASSAEVDQPQHF
. | TRBJ2-5 | TRBV11-1 | . | CASSFFGPGRGLQETQYF